Listed below are T cell receptor beta chains from one sample, sequenced in a study of blood T cell repertoires in COVID-19. Sequencing was performed with immunoSEQ multiplex PCR; in TCRdb, only in-frame clones are kept and a portion is missing. The repertoire holds tens of thousands of clones, approximately 86% seen once, with about 7.7% in the top ten. The material sequenced was peripheral blood. The source is a man aged 55 to 69 with acute or convalescent COVID-19. The CDR3 runs from the conserved cysteine through the conserved F or W. D genes are given only for firm matches. The size entry is marked missing in some rows and otherwise reads once, few, many or a size class.

TRBD2	TRBV5-1	.	TRBJ2-7	CASSLAPSGGGYEQYF	TGCGCCAGCAGCTTGGCCCCTAGCGGGGGGGGCTACGAGCAGTACTTC
TRBD1	TRBV6-2/TRBV6-3	.	TRBJ1-5	CASSYSRGRGLPQHF	TGTGCCAGCAGTTACTCGAGGGGCAGGGGGCTGCCCCAGCATTTT
.	TRBV3-1/TRBV3-2	few	TRBJ2-2	CASSHISTGELFF	TGTGCCAGCAGCCACATCAGCACCGGGGAGCTGTTTTTT
.	TRBV5-1	.	TRBJ1-4	CASSLGARIGTNEKLFF	TGCGCCAGCAGCTTGGGGGCAAGAATAGGAACTAATGAAAAACTGTTTTTT
TRBD2	TRBV4-2	.	TRBJ2-3	CASSQDLAGGLASTDTQYF	TGTGCCAGCAGCCAGGACCTAGCGGGGGGACTGGCTAGCACAGATACGCAGTATTTT
TRBD1	TRBV19	few	TRBJ1-1	CASSIRNQGVRPEAFF	TGTGCCAGTAGTATACGAAACCAGGGGGTACGGCCTGAAGCTTTCTTT
TRBD1	TRBV6-5	.	TRBJ2-2	CASSRDRVGTGELFF	TGTGCCAGCAGTCGGGACAGGGTAGGAACCGGGGAGCTGTTTTTT
TRBD1	TRBV29-1	.	TRBJ1-1	CSAGQLNTEAFF	TGCAGCGCGGGACAGCTGAACACTGAAGCTTTCTTT
.	TRBV7-2	.	TRBJ2-5	CASLPRGWETQYF	TGTGCCAGCCTACCACGGGGATGGGAGACCCAGTACTTC
.	TRBV13	.	TRBJ2-7	CASSLAGLGEQYF	TGTGCCAGCAGCTTAGCAGGGTTGGGCGAGCAGTACTTC
TRBD1	TRBV2	.	TRBJ1-4	CASIRGDRGNEKLFF	TGTGCCAGCATCAGAGGGGACAGGGGAAATGAAAAACTGTTTTTT
TRBD1	TRBV5-4	few	TRBJ2-7	CASSSLDRNEQYF	TGTGCCAGCAGCTCGTTGGACAGGAACGAGCAGTACTTC
TRBD1	TRBV29-1	.	TRBJ1-2	CSVAPQDRASGYTF	TGCAGCGTTGCACCACAGGACAGGGCGTCCGGCTACACCTTC
TRBD1	TRBV2	.	TRBJ1-1	CASSSPGTGEAFF	TGTGCCAGCAGTAGTCCCGGGACAGGTGAAGCTTTCTTT
.	TRBV27	.	TRBJ1-5	CASSPSFGLRGNQPQHF	TGTGCCAGCAGTCCCTCTTTCGGGCTGAGGGGCAATCAGCCCCAGCATTTT
.	TRBV12-3/TRBV12-4	.	TRBJ1-1	CASSNQINTEAFF	TGTGCCAGCAGCAACCAGATAAACACTGAAGCTTTCTTT
TRBD1	TRBV7-9	.	TRBJ1-5	CASSPTGSNQPQHF	TGTGCCAGCAGCCCGACAGGGAGCAATCAGCCCCAGCATTTT
TRBD1	TRBV28	.	TRBJ2-1	CASHSSGTGPYNEQFF	TGTGCCAGTCACTCCTCCGGGACAGGTCCCTACAATGAGCAGTTCTTC
TRBD2	TRBV6-4	.	TRBJ2-1	CASSDYGTRDEQFF	TGTGCCAGCAGTGACTATGGGACTAGGGATGAGCAGTTCTTC
.	TRBV7-9	.	TRBJ2-5	CASRSGFQETQYF	TGTGCCAGCAGATCAGGGTTCCAAGAGACCCAGTACTTC
.	TRBV3-1/TRBV3-2	few	TRBJ1-6	CASSQVRNSPLHF	TGTGCCAGCAGCCAAGTGCGGAATTCACCCCTCCACTTT
.	TRBV27	.	TRBJ1-4	CASSPNIDPGKLFF	TGTGCCAGCAGCCCGAACATTGATCCGGGAAAACTGTTTTTT
TRBD1	TRBV7-2	few	TRBJ2-1	CASSLQGTGGYNEQFF	TGTGCCAGCAGCCTCCAGGGGACAGGGGGATACAATGAGCAGTTCTTC
TRBD2	TRBV10-2	.	TRBJ2-4	CASRDPSSGGNIQYF	TGCGCCAGCAGAGACCCGTCCTCGGGGGGGAACATTCAGTACTTC
.	TRBV14	.	TRBJ2-5	CASSQLEGAGETQYF	TGTGCCAGCAGCCAACTGGAGGGGGCTGGGGAGACCCAGTACTTC
.	TRBV27	.	TRBJ2-1	CASSPTRSAEQFF	TGTGCCAGCAGCCCGACTAGGTCGGCTGAGCAGTTCTTC
TRBD1	TRBV6-2/TRBV6-3	.	TRBJ2-3	CASSYEGARTDTQYF	TGTGCCAGCAGTTATGAGGGGGCCCGGACCGATACGCAGTATTTT
TRBD2	TRBV9	.	TRBJ2-5	CASSPGTSGGNQETQYF	TGTGCCAGCAGCCCCGGGACTAGCGGGGGAAATCAAGAGACCCAGTACTTC
.	TRBV11-3	.	TRBJ2-3	CASSSEAAGDTQYF	TGTGCCAGCAGCTCGGAGGCGGCCGGAGATACGCAGTATTTT
.	TRBV4-1	.	TRBJ2-3	CASSPQITDTQYF	TGCGCCAGCAGCCCCCAGATCACAGATACGCAGTATTTT
.	TRBV15	.	TRBJ2-3	CATSRDPSPSTDTQYF	TGTGCCACCAGCAGAGATCCCTCCCCTAGCACAGATACGCAGTATTTT
.	TRBV6-2/TRBV6-3	.	TRBJ2-3	CASSLGHSTDTQYF	TGTGCCAGCAGCTTAGGACACAGCACAGATACGCAGTATTTT
.	TRBV23-1	once	TRBJ2-7	CASSRVNEQYF	TGCGCCAGCAGTCGCGTTAACGAGCAGTACTTC
TRBD2	TRBV6-1	few	TRBJ2-3	CASSEALTSGGTDTQYF	TGTGCCAGCAGTGAAGCGCTTACTAGCGGGGGCACAGATACGCAGTATTTT
.	TRBV7-9	.	TRBJ2-7	CASSLGAGPYEQYF	TGTGCCAGCAGCTTAGGTGCAGGTCCCTACGAGCAGTACTTC
.	TRBV10-3	.	TRBJ1-4	CAISEAGGEEKLFF	TGTGCCATCAGTGAAGCGGGGGGAGAGGAAAAACTGTTTTTT
TRBD1	TRBV7-3	.	TRBJ1-4	CASSQTGLVAEKLFF	TGTGCCAGCAGCCAGACAGGGTTGGTAGCTGAAAAACTGTTTTTT
.	TRBV2	.	TRBJ1-4	CASSQRRWLTNEKLFF	TGTGCCAGCAGTCAAAGGCGGTGGCTGACTAATGAAAAACTGTTTTTT
.	TRBV7-8	.	TRBJ1-1	CASSEGGSTEAFF	TGTGCCAGCAGCGAAGGGGGAAGCACTGAAGCTTTCTTT
TRBD1	TRBV18	.	TRBJ1-5	CASSPPGTDSNQPQHF	TGTGCCAGCTCACCACCCGGGACAGATAGCAATCAGCCCCAGCATTTT
TRBD1	TRBV5-1	.	TRBJ2-7	CASSGGTGVQSEQYF	TGCGCCAGCAGCGGGGGGACAGGGGTACAGAGCGAGCAGTACTTC
.	TRBV29-1	.	TRBJ1-5	CSVGRGSGGPQHF	TGCAGCGTTGGGAGGGGCTCCGGGGGGCCCCAGCATTTT
.	TRBV12-2	.	TRBJ2-7	CASRLFGLAGGVGPYEQYF	TGTGCAAGTCGCTTATTTGGACTAGCGGGAGGGGTGGGTCCCTACGAGCAGTACTTC
.	TRBV18	.	TRBJ2-3	CASSPPSTADTQYF	TGTGCCAGCTCACCACCTTCCACGGCAGATACGCAGTATTTT
TRBD1	TRBV5-6	.	TRBJ1-2	CASSLPGQLNYGYTF	TGTGCCAGCAGCCTACCGGGACAGCTTAACTATGGCTACACCTTC
TRBD1	TRBV5-6	.	TRBJ1-1	CASSLVGTGDYTEAFF	TGTGCCAGCAGCTTGGTCGGGACAGGGGACTACACTGAAGCTTTCTTT
TRBD1	TRBV5-4	.	TRBJ1-2	CASSREGRDRGRTGYTF	TGTGCCAGCAGCCGTGAGGGCCGGGACAGGGGGCGTACTGGCTACACCTTC
TRBD1	TRBV29-1	few	TRBJ2-7	CSVERDRGDEQYF	TGCAGCGTTGAAAGGGACAGGGGGGACGAGCAGTACTTC
.	TRBV7-9	once	TRBJ1-4	CASSYGQLNEKLFF	TGTGCCAGCAGCTACGGACAACTTAATGAAAAACTGTTTTTT
.	TRBV13	.	TRBJ2-5	CASSQLLQGRETQYF	TGTGCCAGCAGCCAACTCTTACAGGGTCGAGAGACCCAGTACTTC
.	TRBV6-5	.	TRBJ2-7	CASRGAGVGEQYF	TGTGCCAGCAGGGGGGCGGGAGTCGGCGAGCAGTACTTC
.	TRBV10-1	once	TRBJ1-4	CARPEGARKLFF	TGCGCCAGGCCCGAAGGAGCGAGAAAACTGTTTTTT
.	TRBV5-6	.	TRBJ1-6	CASSLGRSAGADSPLHF	TGTGCCAGCAGCTTGGGAAGGTCGGCAGGGGCCGATTCACCCCTCCACTTT
.	TRBV6-6	.	TRBJ1-2	CASSPPADTAGNYGYTF	TGTGCCAGCAGTCCCCCCGCCGACACTGCTGGTAACTATGGCTACACCTTC
TRBD1	TRBV12-3/TRBV12-4	few	TRBJ2-7	CASSPQGYEQYF	TGTGCCAGCAGCCCACAGGGGTACGAGCAGTACTTC
TRBD1	TRBV20-1	.	TRBJ2-7	CSASWGQGGSWHEQYF	TGCAGTGCTAGTTGGGGACAGGGTGGTTCTTGGCACGAGCAGTACTTC